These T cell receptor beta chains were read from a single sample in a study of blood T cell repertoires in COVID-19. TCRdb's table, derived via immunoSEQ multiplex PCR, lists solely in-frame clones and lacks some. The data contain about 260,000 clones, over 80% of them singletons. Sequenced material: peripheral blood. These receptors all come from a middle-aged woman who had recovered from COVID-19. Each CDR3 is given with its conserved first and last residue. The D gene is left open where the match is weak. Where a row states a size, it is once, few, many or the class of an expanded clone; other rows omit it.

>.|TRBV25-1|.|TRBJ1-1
TGTGCCAGCAAACCCATCCAAGGGACAACTGAAGCTTTCTTT
CASKPIQGTTEAFF
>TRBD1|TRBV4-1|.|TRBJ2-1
TGCGCCAGCAGTAGACAGGGCGGCTACAATGAGCAGTTCTTC
CASSRQGGYNEQFF
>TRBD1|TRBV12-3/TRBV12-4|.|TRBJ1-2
TGTGCCAGCAGCCCAGGGGGTCTGGGCTACACCTTC
CASSPGGLGYTF
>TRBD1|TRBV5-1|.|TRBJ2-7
TGCGCCAGCAGCAAGGGACAGGGGAAGTTTGGGGAGCAGTACTTC
CASSKGQGKFGEQYF
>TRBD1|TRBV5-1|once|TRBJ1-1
TGCGCCAGCAGCTTGGCCGGACAGGGGCGGAACACTGAAGCTTTCTTT
CASSLAGQGRNTEAFF
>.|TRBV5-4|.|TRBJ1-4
TGTGCCAGCAGCTCCGAGGGCGGGATTAATGAAAAACTGTTTTTT
CASSSEGGINEKLFF
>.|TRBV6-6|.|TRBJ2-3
TGTGCCAGCAGTTACTGGGGCCCCTCGGATACGCAGTATTTT
CASSYWGPSDTQYF
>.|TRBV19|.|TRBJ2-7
TGTGCCAGTAGTATGGGCCGCAAATCCTACGAGCAGTACTTC
CASSMGRKSYEQYF
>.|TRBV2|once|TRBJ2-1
TGTGCCAGCAGCGGGGAGTTGGTCAATGAGCAGTTCTTC
CASSGELVNEQFF
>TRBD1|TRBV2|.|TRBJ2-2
TGTGCCAGCAAATGGGACAGGGAAACCGGGGAGCTGTTTTTT
CASKWDRETGELFF
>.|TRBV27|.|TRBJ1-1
TGTGCCAGCAGTTTATATCCAGGGAAAGCTTTCTTT
CASSLYPGKAFF
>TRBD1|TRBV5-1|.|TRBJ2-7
TGCGCCAGCAGCTCGCCGGGACAGGGGAGGGACGAGCAGTACTTC
CASSSPGQGRDEQYF
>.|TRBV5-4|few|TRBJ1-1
TGTGCCAGCAGCTTGGAGTCCAGGGGCACTGAAGCTTTCTTT
CASSLESRGTEAFF
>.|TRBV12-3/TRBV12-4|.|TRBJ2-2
TGTGCCAGCAGATGGAGTTCGGGGGAGCTGTTTTTT
CASRWSSGELFF
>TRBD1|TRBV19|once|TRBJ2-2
TGTGCCAGTATCCCAGGGGGCGGCCGTACCGGGGAGCTGTTTTTT
CASIPGGGRTGELFF
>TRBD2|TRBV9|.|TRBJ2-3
TGTGCCAGCAGCGTGTCGGGGGGGCCGGCAGATACGCAGTATTTT
CASSVSGGPADTQYF
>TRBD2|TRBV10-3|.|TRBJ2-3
TGTGCCATCAAGAGTAGCGGGGGCCCCACAGATACGCAGTATTTT
CAIKSSGGPTDTQYF
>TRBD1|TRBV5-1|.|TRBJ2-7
TGCGCCAGCAGCCGACAGGGATCTACCTACGAGCAGTACTTC
CASSRQGSTYEQYF
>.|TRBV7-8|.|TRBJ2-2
TGTGCCAGCAGCTTAGCGGGACACTCCACCGGGGAGCTGTTTTTT
CASSLAGHSTGELFF
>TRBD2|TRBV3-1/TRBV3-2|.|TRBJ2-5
TGTGCCAGCAGCCAACACGGGACTAGCGGGGGCCAAGAGACCCAGTACTTC
CASSQHGTSGGQETQYF
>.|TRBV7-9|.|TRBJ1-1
TGTGCCAGCAGCCTCACAGGGTCTGAAGCTTTCTTT
CASSLTGSEAFF
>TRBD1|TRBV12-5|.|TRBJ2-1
TGTGCTAGTGGGCGGACAGGGCTGTTCGATGAGCAGTTCTTC
CASGRTGLFDEQFF
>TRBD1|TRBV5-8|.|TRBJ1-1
TGTGCCAGCAGCGCAATTACAGGGGGCGGGTATGTCAGCGAAGCTTTCTTT
CASSAITGGGYVSEAFF
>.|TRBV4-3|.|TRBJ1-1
TGCGCCAGCAGCCAAGATTTTCAGGGACAATGGGACACTGAAGCTTTCTTT
CASSQDFQGQWDTEAFF
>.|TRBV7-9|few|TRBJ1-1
TGTGCCAGCAGCGTGGTTGGAGACACTGAAGCTTTCTTT
CASSVVGDTEAFF
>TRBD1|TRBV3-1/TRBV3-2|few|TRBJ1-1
TGTGCCAGCAGCCAAGAGGGACAGCCGAACACTGAAGCTTTCTTT
CASSQEGQPNTEAFF
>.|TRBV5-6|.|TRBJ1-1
TGTGCCAGCAGCTTGGGAGGGATAGGAGACACTGAAGCTTTCTTT
CASSLGGIGDTEAFF
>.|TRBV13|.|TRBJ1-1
TGTGCCAGCAGCCAAAGGGGGGGCACTGAAGCTTTCTTT
CASSQRGGTEAFF
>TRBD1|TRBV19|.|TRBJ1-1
TGTGCCAGTAGCCACGACAGGGGCGCTGAAGCTTTCTTT
CASSHDRGAEAFF
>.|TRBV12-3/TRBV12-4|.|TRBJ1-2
TGTGCCAGCAGTTTTCAGGTCAACTATGGCTACACCTTC
CASSFQVNYGYTF
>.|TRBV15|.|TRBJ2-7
TGTGCCACCAGCAGAAACAGCATGGAAGAGCAGTACTTC
CATSRNSMEEQYF
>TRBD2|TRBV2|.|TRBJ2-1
TGTGCCAGCACCTCGGGGGGGTCCTACAATGAGCAGTTCTTC
CASTSGGSYNEQFF
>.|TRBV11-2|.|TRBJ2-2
TGTGCCAGCAGCTTCACCGGGATGCCAGGCAAGGCCGGGGAGCTGTTTTTT
CASSFTGMPGKAGELFF
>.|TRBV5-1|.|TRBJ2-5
TGCGCCAGCAGCTTGGCGACAGACTACCAAGAGACCCAGTACTTC
CASSLATDYQETQYF
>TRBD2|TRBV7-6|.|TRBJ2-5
TGTGCCAGCAGCCCCGGACTAGCACCCGGGGAGACCCAGTACTTC
CASSPGLAPGETQYF
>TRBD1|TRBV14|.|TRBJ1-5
TGTGCCAGCAGTTTCAGGGGGAACAATCAGCCCCAGCATTTT
CASSFRGNNQPQHF
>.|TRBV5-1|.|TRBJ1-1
TGCGCCAGCAGCTCGATGGCCCCCGGTGGGGGCGAAGCTTTCTTT
CASSSMAPGGGEAFF
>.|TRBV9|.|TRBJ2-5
TGTGCCAGCAGCCCGCACGACAGACGAGAGACCCAGTACTTC
CASSPHDRRETQYF
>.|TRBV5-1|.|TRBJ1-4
TGCGCCAGCAGCGGGGGGGGCAGCGCGGCCCTTAATGAAAAACTGTTTTTT
CASSGGGSAALNEKLFF
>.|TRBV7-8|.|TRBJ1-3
TGTGCCAGCAGCTACCCCGGGACAAAGGAAAACACCATATATTTT
CASSYPGTKENTIYF
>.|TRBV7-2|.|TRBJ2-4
TGTGCCAGCAGCTTACTGGGAGGAATAGCCAAAAACATTCAGTACTTC
CASSLLGGIAKNIQYF
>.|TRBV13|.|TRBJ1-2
TGTGCCAGCAGCTTACAGGTTTATGGCTACACCTTC
CASSLQVYGYTF
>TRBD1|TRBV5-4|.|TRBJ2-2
TGTGCCAGCAGCTTCCAGCTCAGGGGGCACGGGGAGCTGTTTTTT
CASSFQLRGHGELFF